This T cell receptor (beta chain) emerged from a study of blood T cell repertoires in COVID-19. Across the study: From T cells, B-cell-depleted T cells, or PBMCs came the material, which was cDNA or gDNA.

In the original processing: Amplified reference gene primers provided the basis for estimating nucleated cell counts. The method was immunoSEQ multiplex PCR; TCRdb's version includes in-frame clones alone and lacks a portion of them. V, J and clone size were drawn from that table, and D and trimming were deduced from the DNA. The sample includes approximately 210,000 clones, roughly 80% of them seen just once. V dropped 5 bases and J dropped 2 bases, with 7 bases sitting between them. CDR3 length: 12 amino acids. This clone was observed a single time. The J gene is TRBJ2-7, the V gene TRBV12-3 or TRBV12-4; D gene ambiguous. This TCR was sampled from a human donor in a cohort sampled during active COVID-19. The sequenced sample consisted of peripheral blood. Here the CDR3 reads CASSPSTYEQYF. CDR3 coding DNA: TGTGCCAGCAGTCCGAGTACCTACGAGCAGTACTTC.